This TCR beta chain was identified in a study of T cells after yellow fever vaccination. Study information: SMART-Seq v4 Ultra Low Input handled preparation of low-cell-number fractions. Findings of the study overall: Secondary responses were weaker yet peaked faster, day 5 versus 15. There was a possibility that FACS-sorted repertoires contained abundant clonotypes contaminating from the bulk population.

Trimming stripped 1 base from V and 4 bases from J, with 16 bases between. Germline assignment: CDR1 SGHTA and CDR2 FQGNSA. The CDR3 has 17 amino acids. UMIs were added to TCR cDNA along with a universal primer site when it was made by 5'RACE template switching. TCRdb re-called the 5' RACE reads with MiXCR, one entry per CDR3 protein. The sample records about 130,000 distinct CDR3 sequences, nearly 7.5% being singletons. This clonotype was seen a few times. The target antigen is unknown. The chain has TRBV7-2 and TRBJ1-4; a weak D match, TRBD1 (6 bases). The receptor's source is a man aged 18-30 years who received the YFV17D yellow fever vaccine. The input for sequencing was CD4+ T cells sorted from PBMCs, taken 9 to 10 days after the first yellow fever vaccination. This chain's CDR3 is CASSLGPTGFGNEKLFF. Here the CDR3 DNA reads TGTGCCAGCAGCTTAGGCCCAACAGGGTTCGGTAATGAAAAACTGTTTTTT.